This record concerns one T cell receptor (beta chain) sequence. Its specificity is unknown. The data are from a study of identical twins. Study-level results: Abundant beta clonotypes from cord blood had fewer insertions, unlike memory repertoires, which showed none. Cross-sectional statistical analysis was relied on for the conclusions, without the same donors being followed.

In TCRdb, the 5' RACE reads were re-called with MiXCR into one record per CDR3 protein. This table holds hundreds of thousands of distinct CDR3 sequences, roughly 24% found once. The CDR3 is made up of 14 amino acids. Trimming took 8 bases from V and 8 from J, leaving 18 bases between them. In addition, the sample was reused for a study of T cells expressing NK-cell markers.

The receptor comes from a woman aged 18-29 years in good health. What was sequenced was CD4+ T cells sorted from blood. The chain couples TRBV12-3 or TRBV12-4 to TRBJ1-4, with D possibly TRBD1 on 6 matching bases. CDR3 residues: CASLPQGGGEKLFF. DNA for the CDR3: TGTGCCAGCCTACCACAGGGTGGAGGGGAAAAACTGTTTTTT.